This T cell receptor (beta chain) derives from a study of blood T cell repertoires in COVID-19. Looking at the study overall: Italy, Spain and the United States were the sources of the convalescent and acute COVID-19 samples. T cells, B-cell-depleted T cells, or PBMCs supplied cDNA or gDNA.

CDR1 is WNHNN and CDR2 is SYGVQD in the germline V gene (reference sequence). The V segment lost 5 bases and the J segment 4 bases; nucleotides outside the gene matches: 4. The CDR3 consists of 14 residues. Authors' analysis steps: Reference gene primer amplification gave estimated nucleated cell counts. Assay: immunoSEQ multiplex PCR; the TCRdb copy retains only in-frame clones and omits some. V, J and clone size are those of that table, while D and trimming were read from the DNA. The sample records approximately 200,000 clones, approximately 84% being singletons. Ten or more counts support this clone.

Sequencing was performed on peripheral blood. The V and J genes are TRBV10-1 and TRBJ2-3, with 9 bases aligning to TRBD2. The TCR originated in a man aged 45-65 years with acute or convalescent COVID-19. Written as DNA, the CDR3 is TGCGCCAGCAGTAGCGGGGGGTATGCAGATACGCAGTATTTT. Translation: CASSSGGYADTQYF.